The next 30 T cell receptor beta chains were all read from a single sample in a study of blood T cell repertoires in COVID-19. Sequenced by immunoSEQ multiplex PCR; TCRdb stores in-frame clones only, minus some. The profile covers more than 95,000 clones, with more than 75% appearing a single time and 26% taken by the ten largest. Input material: peripheral blood. The receptors here all came from a man aged 60 to 69 with acute or convalescent COVID-19.

The table lists this clone with a count of one. The chain employs TRBV19 and TRBJ2-1; 9 bases are shared with TRBD1. Germline-derived CDR1 and CDR2 are LNHDA and SQIVND (reference sequence). This CDR3 contains 15 residues. Trimming cost V 6 bases and J 9 bases; bases outside gene matches: 12. The CDR3 nucleotides read TGTGCCAGTAGAGACCCCGGGACAGGGTCGTTTGAGCAGTTCTTC. It specifies CASRDPGTGSFEQFF.

The rearrangement links TRBV30 to TRBJ2-5; 15 nucleotides align to TRBD2. With V trimmed by 4 bases and J by 2 bases, 11 bases remained unmatched. The CDR3 loop spans 18 amino acids. Per germline, CDR1 GTSNPN and CDR2 SVGIG (reference sequence). The DNA of the CDR3 is TGTGCCTGGATCCCCGGGACTAGCGGGAGGCCCCTACAAGAGACCCAGTACTTC. This sequence encodes CAWIPGTSGRPLQETQYF.

The rearrangement uses TRBV30 and TRBJ2-1; 15 bases are shared with TRBD2. The CDR3 has 16 residues. Germline CDR1 GTSNPN, CDR2 SVGIG (reference sequence). The V gene end was trimmed by 4 bases and the J gene end by 12 bases; junction bases not matched to a gene: 13. CDR3 loop: CAWTPEAGLAGGVQFF. The CDR3 coding sequence is TGTGCCTGGACCCCCGAGGCGGGACTAGCGGGAGGAGTGCAGTTCTTC.

Only one count was recorded for this clone. V usage is TRBV12-5 and J usage is TRBJ1-4, with TRBD1 matching 7 bases. The CDR3 is 14 residues long. Germline values: CDR1 LGHNT, CDR2 FRNRAP. The V and J ends lost 6 bases and 4 bases, in that order; junction bases with no gene match: 5. CDR3 amino acids: CASGRTGFNEKLFF. CDR3 in DNA: TGTGCTAGTGGCCGGACAGGCTTTAATGAAAAACTGTTTTTT.

The chain is built from TRBV19 and TRBJ1-1, with 9 bases aligning to TRBD1. This CDR3 contains 14 residues. V gave up 2 bases and J gave up 6 bases; unmatched junction bases: 4. The germline CDR1 and CDR2 sequences are LNHDA and SQIVND (reference sequence). The CDR3 coding sequence is TGTGCCAGTAGTATACATAGACAGGGGGCTGAAGCTTTCTTT. It is translated as CASSIHRQGAEAFF. Full variable domain (remainder filled in from reference TRBV19 and TRBJ1-1): DGGITQSPKYLFRKEGQNVTLSCEQNLNHDAMYWYRQDPGQGLRLIYYSQIVNDFQKGDIAEGYSVSREKKESFPLTVTSAQKNPTAFYLCASSIHRQGAEAFFGQGTRLTVV.

This chain joins TRBV18 and TRBJ1-2; no firm D call. This CDR3 has 15 amino acids. V lost 2 bases, J lost 7 bases, and 17 bases lay in between. Germline CDR1 and CDR2: KGHSH and LQKENI. The CDR3 reads CASSPVSGNGGGYTF. The CDR3 DNA reads TGTGCCAGCTCACCAGTTTCGGGGAATGGAGGTGGCTACACCTTC.

The chain recombines TRBV9 with TRBJ2-4, with D hard to call. Trimming shortened V by 0 bases and J by 7 bases, and 8 bases separated the two germline ends. The length of the CDR3 is 13 residues. Germline values: CDR1 SGDLS, CDR2 YYNGEE. DNA of the CDR3: TGTGCCAGCAGCGTAGGACTTACGAACATTCAGTACTTC. Translating it yields CASSVGLTNIQYF. Looking up the rest from reference TRBV9 and TRBJ2-4 gives the full variable domain: DSGVTQTPKHLITATGQRVTLRCSPRSGDLSVYWYQQSLDQGLQFLIQYYNGEERAKGNILERFSAQQFPDLHSELNLSSLELGDSALYFCASSVGLTNIQYFGAGTRLSVL.

The chain carries TRBV5-1 and TRBJ1-4; tentative D call: TRBD1 (5 bases). The CDR3 is made up of 15 amino acids. V lost 4 bases and J 7 bases, leaving 17 bases between the germline ends. Germline V gene sequence: CDR1 SGHRS, CDR2 YFSETQ. CDR3 amino acids: CASSLSVDTGEKLFF. The CDR3 DNA follows: TGCGCCAGCAGCCTATCCGTGGACACTGGTGAAAAACTGTTTTTT.

This rearrangement joins TRBV6-1 to TRBJ2-1; 7 nucleotides agree with TRBD1. V shed 2 bases and J 4 bases; nucleotides not matched to a gene: 2. Per the germline V gene, CDR1 is MNHNS and CDR2 is SASEGT. CDR3 length: 14 residues. In DNA form, the CDR3 reads TGTGCCAGCAGTGAACCGGGACAGTACAATGAGCAGTTCTTC. Translation gives CASSEPGQYNEQFF.

J is TRBJ1-2 and V is TRBV7-9, with TRBD1 identical over 11 bases. Looked up from germline, CDR1 is SEHNR and CDR2 is FQNEAQ (reference sequence). The CDR3 has 15 amino acids. Germline trimming cut 5 bases from V and 2 bases from J; bases unmatched to any gene: 4. The CDR3 sequence is CASSRTGGQNYGYTF. The DNA for the CDR3 is TGTGCCAGCAGCAGGACAGGGGGCCAGAACTATGGCTACACCTTC. Full variable domain (missing parts from reference TRBV7-9 and TRBJ1-2): DTGVSQNPRHKITKRGQNVTFRCDPISEHNRLYWYRQTLGQGPEFLTYFQNEAQLEKSRLLSDRFSAERPKGSFSTLEIQRTEQGDSAMYLCASSRTGGQNYGYTFGSGTRLTVV.

The chain couples TRBV4-1 to TRBJ1-2, with TRBD1 identical over 7 bases. J gave up 8 bases and V 3 bases, and 15 bases lay outside the gene matches. The CDR3 is 16 residues long. Germline V CDR1 and CDR2: MGHRA, YSYEKL. The CDR3 loop is CASSQVGTVKSSGYTF. The CDR3 DNA reads TGCGCCAGCAGCCAGGTCGGGACAGTAAAGTCCTCCGGCTACACCTTC.

The rearrangement links TRBV6-6 to TRBJ2-1; a weak D match, TRBD2 (6 bases). Germline CDR1 and CDR2: MNHNY and SVGAGI (reference sequence). The CDR3 covers 14 residues. V was shortened by 6 bases and J by 5 bases, with 14 bases between the two germline ends. As DNA, the CDR3 is TGTGCCAGCAGGCGTCCCCCGGGGGACAATGAGCAGTTCTTC. Encoded protein: CASRRPPGDNEQFF.

The V gene is TRBV13, the J gene TRBJ2-1, with D possibly TRBD2 on 6 matching bases. Trimming took 5 bases from V and 3 from J, leaving 17 bases between them. CDR3 length equals 16 residues. Per germline, CDR1 PRHDT and CDR2 FYEKMQ (reference sequence). The CDR3 DNA is TGTGCCAGCAGCCCTTTGTTGGGGGGACTCTACAATGAGCAGTTCTTC. It translates to CASSPLLGGLYNEQFF.

The chain links TRBV5-1 to TRBJ2-1, with 10 bases matching TRBD2. V shed 4 bases, J shed 4 bases, and the junction held 5 bases outside the gene matches. This CDR3 has 15 residues. CDR1 and CDR2 from the germline V gene are SGHRS and YFSETQ. CDR3 loop: CASSGGTSVYNEQFF. The CDR3, as DNA: TGCGCCAGCAGCGGTGGGACTAGCGTTTACAATGAGCAGTTCTTC.

The rearrangement links TRBV19 to TRBJ2-1; D ambiguous. With 1 base removed from V and 5 bases from J, the gap between germline ends came to 9 bases. Germline V gene sequence: CDR1 LNHDA, CDR2 SQIVND (reference sequence). The CDR3 consists of 14 residues. CDR3 DNA: TGTGCCAGTAGTATAGTTGCAACTGACAATGAGCAGTTCTTC. Translation: CASSIVATDNEQFF.

This sequence joins TRBV6-5 and TRBJ2-1; unclear D gene. Germline V gene lookup returns CDR1 MNHEY and CDR2 SVGAGI. The CDR3 has 11 amino acids. The ends were cut back, 2 bases at V and 8 bases at J, with 4 bases in the middle. CDR3 DNA: TGTGCCAGCAGTTACCTTCATGAGCAGTTCTTC. This codes for CASSYLHEQFF.

The chain has TRBV28 and TRBJ2-7, with 14 bases matching TRBD2. The ends lost 0 bases at V and 7 bases at J; junction bases unmatched: 5. This CDR3 has 16 amino acids. Germline V gene sequence: CDR1 MDHEN, CDR2 SYDVKM. CDR3 amino acids: CASSLWGLAGDGEQYV. Written as DNA, the CDR3 is TGTGCCAGCAGTTTATGGGGACTAGCGGGAGATGGGGAGCAGTACGTC.

This clone is a singleton in its sample. The chain is built from TRBV28 and TRBJ1-5, with D unresolved. Trimming cost V 5 bases and J 9 bases, with 14 bases left between them. Germline values: CDR1 MDHEN, CDR2 SYDVKM. This CDR3 comprises 13 residues. The CDR3 sequence is CASSVEGGRPQHF. CDR3 sequence (DNA): TGTGCCAGCAGTGTAGAGGGAGGTAGGCCCCAGCATTTT.

The chain links TRBV3-1 (or the pseudogene TRBV3-2) to TRBJ2-2; TRBD2 matches 11 bases. V was clipped by 6 bases and J by 2 bases; unmatched bases: 8. CDR1 and CDR2 from the germline V gene are LGHDT and YNNKEL (reference sequence). The CDR3 consists of 17 residues. The CDR3 protein is CASRRPGLAVNTGELFF. The CDR3, as DNA: TGTGCCAGCAGACGACCGGGACTAGCGGTAAACACCGGGGAGCTGTTTTTT.

This chain links TRBV5-4 with TRBJ1-1, with TRBD1 as a possible D gene (6 bases). V was clipped by 6 bases and J by 0 bases, with 15 bases between them. CDR3 size: 15 residues. CDR1 SGHNT and CDR2 YYREEE come from the germline V gene (reference sequence). The CDR3 coding sequence is TGTGCCAGCAATACCCGACAGGAGTTGAACACTGAAGCTTTCTTT. Residues: CASNTRQELNTEAFF.

The genes are TRBV3-1 (or the pseudogene TRBV3-2) and TRBJ2-2; TRBD1 matches at 9 bases. V lost 3 bases, J lost 13 bases, and 3 bases stayed unmatched. CDR1 is LGHDT and CDR2 is YNNKEL in the germline V gene (reference sequence). The CDR3 spans 12 residues. The CDR3 region is CASSQGQGRLFF. DNA for the CDR3: TGTGCCAGCAGCCAGGGACAGGGTAGGCTGTTTTTT.

The chain carries TRBV5-4 and TRBJ2-5, with 7 bases lining up with TRBD1. Germline values: CDR1 SGHNT, CDR2 YYREEE (reference sequence). The CDR3 runs 14 residues. The ends lost 2 bases at V and 3 bases at J; junction bases unmatched: 4. CDR3 nucleotide sequence: TGTGCCAGCAGCTTATCCGGGACAGAAGAGACCCAGTACTTC. Translating it yields CASSLSGTEETQYF.

This clone has more than one count but fewer than ten. DNA for the CDR3: TGTGCCAGCAACCGGGACTTCGTCTACGAGCAGTACTTC. Protein product: CASNRDFVYEQYF. The chain couples TRBV28 to TRBJ2-7; D might be TRBD2 (6 bases). Germline CDR1 reads MDHEN; CDR2 reads SYDVKM. The CDR3 length is 13 residues. V lost 7 bases, J lost 3 bases, and 13 bases lay in between.

The rearrangement joins TRBV2 to TRBJ2-7, with 12 positions matching TRBD1. The CDR3 totals 14 residues. The V segment lost 9 bases and the J segment 4 bases; nucleotides outside the gene matches: 7. Germline lookup yields CDR1 SNHLY and CDR2 FYNNEI. CDR3 coding DNA: TGTGCCAGTCGGGGGACAGGGGGCCAGTACGAGCAGTACTTC. It specifies CASRGTGGQYEQYF.

Here the CDR3 DNA reads TGTGCCAGCAGCCGGACTAGCGGGGGCGAGCAGTACGTC. Encoded protein: CASSRTSGGEQYV. The chain employs TRBV5-4 and TRBJ2-7; the match to TRBD2 covers 13 bases. The CDR3 covers 13 residues. The J segment lost 6 bases and the V segment lost 4 bases, leaving 1 base of the junction unmatched. CDR1 and CDR2 (germline): SGHNT, YYREEE (reference sequence).

The chain joins TRBV24-1 to TRBJ2-2; TRBD2 agrees at 11 bases. This CDR3 spans 17 amino acids. CDR1 KGHDR and CDR2 SFDVKD come from the germline V gene. V was clipped by 4 bases and J by 5 bases; unmatched bases: 8. In DNA form, the CDR3 reads TGTGCCACCAGTGACCCGACGACTAGCGGGATAACCGGGGAGCTGTTTTTT. It yields the protein CATSDPTTSGITGELFF.

CDR3 coding DNA: TGTGCCAGTAGTTTTGGGTTGGAGGAAAAACTGTTTTTT. It translates to CASSFGLEEKLFF. This chain joins TRBV19 and TRBJ1-4; no firm D call. The germline gives CDR1 LNHDA, CDR2 SQIVND (reference sequence). CDR3 size: 13 residues. V was trimmed by 5 bases and J by 8 bases, leaving 12 bases between them. Using reference TRBV19 and TRBJ1-4 for the parts outside the CDR3, the full variable domain is DGGITQSPKYLFRKEGQNVTLSCEQNLNHDAMYWYRQDPGQGLRLIYYSQIVNDFQKGDIAEGYSVSREKKESFPLTVTSAQKNPTAFYLCASSFGLEEKLFFGSGTQLSVL.

The chain carries TRBV5-1 and TRBJ2-1; 7 bases agree with TRBD1. The J segment lost 3 bases and the V segment lost 5 bases, leaving 8 bases of the junction unmatched. Germline V lookup: CDR1 SGHRS, CDR2 YFSETQ. This CDR3 is built from 15 residues. In DNA form, the CDR3 reads TGCGCCAGCAGTCAGGACAGGCCTGTCTACAATGAGCAGTTCTTC. Translating it yields CASSQDRPVYNEQFF. Full variable domain (outside the CDR3, taken from reference TRBV5-1 and TRBJ2-1): KAGVTQTPRYLIKTRGQQVTLSCSPISGHRSVSWYQQTPGQGLQFLFEYFSETQRNKGNFPGRFSGRQFSNSRSEMNVSTLELGDSALYLCASSQDRPVYNEQFFGPGTRLTVL.

This chain links TRBV3-1 (or the pseudogene TRBV3-2) with TRBJ1-4; 12 positions match TRBD1. The ends lost 8 bases at V and 7 bases at J; junction bases unmatched: 2. From germline, CDR1 is LGHDT and CDR2 YNNKEL (reference sequence). This CDR3 spans 13 amino acids. CDR3 sequence (DNA): TGTGCCAGCGGGACAGGGGGCTTTGAAAAACTGTTTTTT. The encoded protein is CASGTGGFEKLFF.

V gene TRBV28 combines with J gene TRBJ1-2, with a tentative D call TRBD1 (5 bases). V lost 10 bases to trimming and J lost 4 bases, with 13 bases between them. Germline V lookup: CDR1 MDHEN, CDR2 SYDVKM. This CDR3 contains 12 residues. CDR3 in amino acids: CATNGGGYGYTF. CDR3 in DNA: TGTGCCACCAACGGGGGAGGCTATGGCTACACCTTC.